This T cell receptor beta chain was identified in a study of control samples from healthy donors and cancer patients (dated by TCRdb to the early 2020s). About this clone: What this receptor recognizes is not known. There are no base qualities to consult, and no much larger clone falls within one base.

CDR1 and CDR2 are drawn from the germline V gene: SQVTM, ANQGSEA. The CDR3, cysteine through phenylalanine, is 17 amino acids long. Solely the CDR3 DNA is kept, with 51 bases framed from the first base. V loses 6 bases of germline sequence and J loses 5 bases, and the interval between the two ends is 26 bases. The library was produced with the immunoSEQ multiplex PCR assay. Sourced from immuneACCESS, this table was stored by TCRdb with only in-frame sequences that have V and J called. A share of the clones is absent; for the studies checked, an unresolved V gene accounts for under half, and the remainder has no known explanation. For this sample there are about 110,000 clones; almost 85% appear just once. The ten largest account for about 7% of the sample.

This receptor chain uses TRBV29-1 and TRBJ2-1; the D gene identity is not certain. The TCR sequence derives from a man between 18 and 35 years old in good health. The specimen sequenced was blood. The DNA sequence is as follows: TGCAGCGTGACCTCTTTCCCTAGGGTTAATATGGACAATGAGCAGTTCTTC. Translated, it reads CSVTSFPRVNMDNEQFF.